Here is one T cell receptor beta chain with its context. This sample was taken from a study of blood T cell repertoires in COVID-19. The overall study: Samples came from the United States, Italy and Spain, spanning acute and convalescent COVID-19. In each case, the material was cDNA or gDNA derived from T cells, B-cell-depleted T cells, or PBMCs.

Unmatched junction bases numbered 8, after V lost 2 bases and J lost 5 bases. This CDR3 region has 16 residues. The germline V gene has CDR1 SGHNT and CDR2 YYREEE (reference sequence). Source study methods: It was from reference gene primer amplification that nucleated cell counts were estimated. TCRdb keeps only in-frame clones here, not all; method: immunoSEQ multiplex PCR. Clone size and V and J calls were adopted from that table, with D and trimming inferred from the DNA. The table shows 200,000 to 250,000 clones, with approximately 80% occurring only once. The V call is TRBV5-4, the J call TRBJ2-2; 8 positions agree with TRBD1. The sample was peripheral blood. This clonotype was obtained from a woman aged 70-85 years with acute or convalescent COVID-19. DNA for the CDR3: TGTGCCAGCAGCTTTTCACAGGGGGGTGGGACCGGGGAGCTGTTTTTT. Protein sequence: CASSFSQGGGTGELFF.